This paragraph covers one T cell receptor beta chain sequence. The repertoire was sequenced with immunoSEQ multiplex PCR; TCRdb's copy has only in-frame clones and lacks some. The sample contains more than 15,000 clones, 65% to 80% of which appear only once. This sample is part of a study of ipilimumab plus nivolumab after autologous stem cell transplantation. Study-wide context: The DLBCL cohort had primary refractory and relapsed disease, with 18-month progression-free survival of about 86% and 29%.

Patients got ipilimumab 1 mg/kg beginning 14 to 28 days post-transplant. Patients received nivolumab 3 mg/kg at weeks 1, 4, 7, 10, then fortnightly to week 26. The CDR3 has 13 amino acids. Trimming shortened V by 2 bases and J by 7 bases, and 9 bases separated the two germline ends. Germline CDR1 SEHNR, CDR2 FQNEAQ (reference sequence). Source: PBMCs, taken in a trial of ipilimumab plus nivolumab as post-transplant consolidation. V is TRBV7-9 and J is TRBJ1-5, with a possible D match to TRBD1 (5 bases). This TCR came from a male donor with diffuse large B-cell lymphoma. The CDR3 nucleotides are TGTGCCAGCAGCTTACAGGGACGCCAGCCCCAGCATTTT. Translating it yields CASSLQGRQPQHF. The entire variable domain, with the rest obtained from reference TRBV7-9 and TRBJ1-5, is as follows: DTGVSQNPRHKITKRGQNVTFRCDPISEHNRLYWYRQTLGQGPEFLTYFQNEAQLEKSRLLSDRFSAERPKGSFSTLEIQRTEQGDSAMYLCASSLQGRQPQHFGDGTRLSIL.